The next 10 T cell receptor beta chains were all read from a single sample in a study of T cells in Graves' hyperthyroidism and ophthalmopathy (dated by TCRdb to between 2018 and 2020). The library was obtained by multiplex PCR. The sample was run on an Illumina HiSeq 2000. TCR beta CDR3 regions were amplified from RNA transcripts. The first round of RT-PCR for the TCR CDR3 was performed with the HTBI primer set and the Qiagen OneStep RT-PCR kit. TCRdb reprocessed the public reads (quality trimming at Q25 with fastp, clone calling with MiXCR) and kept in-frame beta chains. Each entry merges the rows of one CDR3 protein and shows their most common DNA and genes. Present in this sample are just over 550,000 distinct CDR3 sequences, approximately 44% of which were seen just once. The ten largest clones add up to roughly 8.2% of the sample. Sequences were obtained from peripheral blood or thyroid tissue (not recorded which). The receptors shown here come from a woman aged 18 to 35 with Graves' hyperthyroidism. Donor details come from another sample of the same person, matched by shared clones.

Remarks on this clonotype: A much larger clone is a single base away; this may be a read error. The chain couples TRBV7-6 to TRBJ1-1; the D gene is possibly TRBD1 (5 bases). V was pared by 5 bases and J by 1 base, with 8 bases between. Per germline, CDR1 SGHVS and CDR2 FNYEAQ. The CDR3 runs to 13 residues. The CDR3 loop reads CASSRDANTEAFF. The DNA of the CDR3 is TGTGCCAGCAGCCGGGACGCGAACACTGAAGCTTTCTTT.

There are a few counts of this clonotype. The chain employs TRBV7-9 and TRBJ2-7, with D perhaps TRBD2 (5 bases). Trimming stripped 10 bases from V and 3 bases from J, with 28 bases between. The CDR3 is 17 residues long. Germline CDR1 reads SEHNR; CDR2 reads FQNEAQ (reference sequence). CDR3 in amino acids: CATSEHPLTDLNYEQYF. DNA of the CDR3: TGTGCCACCTCTGAACACCCGCTTACGGACTTAAACTACGAGCAGTACTTC.

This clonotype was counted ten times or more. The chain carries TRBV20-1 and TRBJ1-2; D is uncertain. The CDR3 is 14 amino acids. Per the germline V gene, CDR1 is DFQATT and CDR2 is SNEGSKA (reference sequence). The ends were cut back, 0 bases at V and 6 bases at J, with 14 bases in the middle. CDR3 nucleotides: TGCAGTGCTAGAGATGGGAACGTCGCGGATGGCTACACCTTC. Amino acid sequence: CSARDGNVADGYTF.

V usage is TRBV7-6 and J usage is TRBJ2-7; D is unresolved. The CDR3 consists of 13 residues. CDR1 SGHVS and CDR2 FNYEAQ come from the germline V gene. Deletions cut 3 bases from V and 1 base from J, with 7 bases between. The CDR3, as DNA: TGTGCCAGCAGCTTGGGAAAATCCTACGAGCAGTACTTC. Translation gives CASSLGKSYEQYF.

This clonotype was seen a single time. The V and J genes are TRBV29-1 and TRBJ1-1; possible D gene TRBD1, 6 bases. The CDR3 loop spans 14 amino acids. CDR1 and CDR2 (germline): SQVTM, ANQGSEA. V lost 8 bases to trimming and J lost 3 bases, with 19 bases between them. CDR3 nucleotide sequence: TGCAGCAGTTTGTCTCAGGGGTTGGACACTGAAGCTTTCTTT. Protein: CSSLSQGLDTEAFF.

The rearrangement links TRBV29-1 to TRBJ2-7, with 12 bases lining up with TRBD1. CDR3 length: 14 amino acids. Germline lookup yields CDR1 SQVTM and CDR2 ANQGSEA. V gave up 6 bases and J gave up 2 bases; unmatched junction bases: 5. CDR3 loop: CSVAGTGGPYEQYF. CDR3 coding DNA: TGCAGCGTGGCCGGGACAGGGGGCCCCTACGAGCAGTACTTC.

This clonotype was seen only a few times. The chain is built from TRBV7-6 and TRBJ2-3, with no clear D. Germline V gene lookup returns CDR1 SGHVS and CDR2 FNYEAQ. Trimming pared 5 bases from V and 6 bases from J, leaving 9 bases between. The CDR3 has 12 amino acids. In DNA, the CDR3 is TGTGCCAGCAGCGCCCACCAGGATACGCAGTATTTT. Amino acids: CASSAHQDTQYF.

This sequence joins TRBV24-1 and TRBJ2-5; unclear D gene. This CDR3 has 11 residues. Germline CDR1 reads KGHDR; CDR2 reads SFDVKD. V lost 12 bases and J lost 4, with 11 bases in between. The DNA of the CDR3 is TGTGCCGCCAAGGAAGGAGAGACCCAGTACTTC. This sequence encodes CAAKEGETQYF.

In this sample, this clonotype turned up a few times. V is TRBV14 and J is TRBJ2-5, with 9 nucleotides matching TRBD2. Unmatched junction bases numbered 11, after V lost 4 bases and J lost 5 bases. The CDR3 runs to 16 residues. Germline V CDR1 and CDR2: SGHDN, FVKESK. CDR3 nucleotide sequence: TGTGCCAGCAGCCCGGAAGGGCGGGAGGGCCTGGAGACCCAGTACTTC. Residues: CASSPEGREGLETQYF.

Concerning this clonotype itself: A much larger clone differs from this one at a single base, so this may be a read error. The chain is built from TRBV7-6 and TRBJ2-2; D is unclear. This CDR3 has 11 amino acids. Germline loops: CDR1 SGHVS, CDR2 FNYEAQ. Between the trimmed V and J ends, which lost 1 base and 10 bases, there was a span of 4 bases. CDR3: CASSLGLELFF. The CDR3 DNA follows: TGTGCCAGCAGCTTAGGGTTGGAGCTGTTTTTT.